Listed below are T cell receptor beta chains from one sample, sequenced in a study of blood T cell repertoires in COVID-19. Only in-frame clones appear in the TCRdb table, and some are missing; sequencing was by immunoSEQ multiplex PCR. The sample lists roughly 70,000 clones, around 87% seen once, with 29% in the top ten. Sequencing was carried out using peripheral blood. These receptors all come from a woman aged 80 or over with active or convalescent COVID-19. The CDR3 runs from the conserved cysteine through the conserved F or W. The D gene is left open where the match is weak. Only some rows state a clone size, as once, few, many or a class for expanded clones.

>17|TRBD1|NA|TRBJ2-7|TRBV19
TGTGCCAGTAGTCCGCGATCCGGGACAGCGACCCGGGGCGAGCAGTACTTC
CASSPRSGTATRGEQYF
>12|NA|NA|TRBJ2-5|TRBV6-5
TGTGCCAGCAGAAAGGGGAAAGAGACCCAGTACTTC
CASRKGKETQYF
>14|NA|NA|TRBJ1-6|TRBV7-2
TGTGCCAGCAGCTTAGTAAGACTTAATTCACCCCTCCACTTT
CASSLVRLNSPLHF
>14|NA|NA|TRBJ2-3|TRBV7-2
TGTGCCAGCAGCTTAGGGAGGGGACCAGATACGCAGTATTTT
CASSLGRGPDTQYF
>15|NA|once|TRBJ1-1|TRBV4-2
TGTGCCAGCAGCCAAGATATAGGAGGAGGAGCTGAAGCTTTCTTT
CASSQDIGGGAEAFF
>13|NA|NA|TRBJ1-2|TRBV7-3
TGTGCCAGCAGCCCCACGGGGGGCTATGGCTACACCTTC
CASSPTGGYGYTF
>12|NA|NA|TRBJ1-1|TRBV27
TGTGCCAGCGGCCAGCCACAGGGTGGGGCTTTCTTT
CASGQPQGGAFF
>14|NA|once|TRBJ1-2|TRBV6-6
TGTGCCAGCAGTCCAGAAGTCCAAAATTATGGCTACACCTTC
CASSPEVQNYGYTF
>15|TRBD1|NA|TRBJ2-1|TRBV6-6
TGTGCCAGCAGTCAGACAGGGTTTTCATACAATGAGCAGTTCTTC
CASSQTGFSYNEQFF
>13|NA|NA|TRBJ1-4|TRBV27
TGTGCCAGCCAAGGGGACAACGAAGAAAAACTGTTTTTT
CASQGDNEEKLFF
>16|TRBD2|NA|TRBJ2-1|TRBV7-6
TGTGCCAGCAGCTTAGCGACTAGCGGTCGGTACAATGAGCAGTTCTTC
CASSLATSGRYNEQFF
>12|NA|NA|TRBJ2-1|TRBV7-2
TGTGCCAGCAGCACCAACGGAGGGGAGCAGTTCTTC
CASSTNGGEQFF
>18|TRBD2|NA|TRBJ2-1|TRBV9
TGTGCCAGCAGCTTGCGAGGTAGCGGGGGCCCGGGGTACAATGAGCAGTTCTTC
CASSLRGSGGPGYNEQFF
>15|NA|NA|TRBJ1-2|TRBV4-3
TGCGCCAGCAGCCAAGTATCCAGGGTAGGATATGGCTACACCTTC
CASSQVSRVGYGYTF
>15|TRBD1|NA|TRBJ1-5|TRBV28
TGTGCCAGCGGAGGCGGGGACAGGGTAATACAGCCCCAGCATTTT
CASGGGDRVIQPQHF
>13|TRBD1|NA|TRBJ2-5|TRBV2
TGTGCCAGCAAGGGACAGGGGGCGCAAGCCCAGTACTTC
CASKGQGAQAQYF
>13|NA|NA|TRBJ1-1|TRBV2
TGTGCCGGAACGGGACAAATGATAACTGAAGCTTTCTTT
CAGTGQMITEAFF
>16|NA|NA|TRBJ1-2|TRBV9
TGTGCCAGCAGCGTAGGCCCAAGCCAGGGTGGTTATGGCTACACCTTC
CASSVGPSQGGYGYTF
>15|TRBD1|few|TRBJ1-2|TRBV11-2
TGTGCCAGCAGTTTAGGGACAGGGCAGTACTATGGCTACACCTTC
CASSLGTGQYYGYTF
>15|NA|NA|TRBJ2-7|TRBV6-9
TGTGCCAGCTCACAGGTTAGCCAAGGCGCCCACGAGCAGTACTTC
CASSQVSQGAHEQYF
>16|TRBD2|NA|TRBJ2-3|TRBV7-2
TGTGCCAGCAGCTTAGGTGAGCGGGGGGGCCTTGATACGCAGTATTTT
CASSLGERGGLDTQYF
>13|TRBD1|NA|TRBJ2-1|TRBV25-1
TGTGCCAGCTCAACCGGGACAGGGAACGAGCAGTTCTTC
CASSTGTGNEQFF
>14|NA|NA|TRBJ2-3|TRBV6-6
TGTGCCACCCGCGGCGGGACCCTCACAGATACGCAGTATTTT
CATRGGTLTDTQYF
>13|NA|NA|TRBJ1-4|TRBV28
TGTGCCAGCAGGCCCCGCGCTCGGGAAAAACTGTTTTTT
CASRPRAREKLFF
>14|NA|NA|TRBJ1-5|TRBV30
TGTGCCTGGAGTGTGGGGCAGACCGATCAGCCCCAGCATTTT
CAWSVGQTDQPQHF
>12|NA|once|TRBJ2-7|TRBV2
TGTGCCAGCAGTGTTTCCCTGGTCGGGGAGTACTTC
CASSVSLVGEYF
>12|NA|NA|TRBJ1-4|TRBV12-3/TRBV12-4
TGTGCCAGCAGCCAAGGGGGAAGGCAACTGTTTTTT
CASSQGGRQLFF
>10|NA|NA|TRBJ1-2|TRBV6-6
TGTGCCAGCAGTTTCGGTGTCTACACCTTC
CASSFGVYTF
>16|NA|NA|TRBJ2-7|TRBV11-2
TGTGCCAGCAGCTTATCCCGTTCCAGGGGCGGCTACGAGCAGTACTTC
CASSLSRSRGGYEQYF
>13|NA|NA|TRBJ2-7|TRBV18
TGTGCCAGCTCACGGAACAGGGAAAGCGAGCAGTACTTC
CASSRNRESEQYF
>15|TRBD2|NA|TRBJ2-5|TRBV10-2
TGCGCCAGCAGGACTAGCGGGGGGCCGCAAGAGACCCAGTACTTC
CASRTSGGPQETQYF
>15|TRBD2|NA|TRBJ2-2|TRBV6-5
TGTGCCAGCAACGGCCGTAGCGGGGGGGCCGAGGAGCTGTTTTTT
CASNGRSGGAEELFF
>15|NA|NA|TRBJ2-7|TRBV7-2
TGTGCCAGCAGACCCGCTGCGACAGTGACCTACGAGCAGTACTTC
CASRPAATVTYEQYF
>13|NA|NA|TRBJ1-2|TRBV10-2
TGCGCCAGCAGTGAGGAGAGAGTTTATGGCTACACCTTC
CASSEERVYGYTF
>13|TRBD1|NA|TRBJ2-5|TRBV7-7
TGTGCCAGCAGCCGGGACAGGGGCGAGACCCAGTACTTC
CASSRDRGETQYF
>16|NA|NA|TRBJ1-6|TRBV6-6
TGTGCCAGCAGTCCACTTGGGGCCGCCTATAATTCACCCCTCCACTTT
CASSPLGAAYNSPLHF
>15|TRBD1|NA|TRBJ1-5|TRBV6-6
TGTGCCAGCAGTCAGGGGGAAGTAAGCAATCAGCCCCAGCATTTT
CASSQGEVSNQPQHF
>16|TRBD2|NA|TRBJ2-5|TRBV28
TGTGCCAGCAGACCTCTTAGCGGGGGGGTCCAAGAGACCCAGTACTTC
CASRPLSGGVQETQYF
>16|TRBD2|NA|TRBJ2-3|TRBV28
TGTGCCAGCACTGCCTCAGGGACTAGGGAAACAGATACGCAGTATTTT
CASTASGTRETDTQYF
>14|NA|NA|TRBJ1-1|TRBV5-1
TGCGCCAGCAGCTTGGAGAGGCCCAACACTGAAGCTTTCTTT
CASSLERPNTEAFF
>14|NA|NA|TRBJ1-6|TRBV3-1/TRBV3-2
TGTGCCAGCAGCCAAGATCTTACAGGTCGAGCCCTCCACTTT
CASSQDLTGRALHF
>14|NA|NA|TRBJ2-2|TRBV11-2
TGTGCCAGCAGCTCTAATCGCCCCAACGGGGAGCTGTTTTTT
CASSSNRPNGELFF
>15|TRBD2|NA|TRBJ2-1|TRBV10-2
TGCGCCAGCAGACTAACTAGCGGGGGGATCTATGAGCAGTTCTTC
CASRLTSGGIYEQFF
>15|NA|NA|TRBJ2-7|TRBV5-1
TGCGCCAGCAGCCCGGGGGATGAAACAGTTTACAAGCAGTACTTC
CASSPGDETVYKQYF
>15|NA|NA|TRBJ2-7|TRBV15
TGTGCCACCAGCAGAGATACCCAGGGAGGCTACGAGCAGTACTTC
CATSRDTQGGYEQYF
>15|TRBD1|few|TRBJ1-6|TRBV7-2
TGTGCCAGCAGCTTAGCGGGACAGGGGATTTTACCCCTCCACTTT
CASSLAGQGILPLHF
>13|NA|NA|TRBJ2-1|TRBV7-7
TGTGCCAGCAGCGCCTTAGCCTACAATGAGCAGTTCTTC
CASSALAYNEQFF
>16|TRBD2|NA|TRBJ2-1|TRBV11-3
TGTGCCAGCAGCTTAGAGTTGGCGGGGGGGTACAATGAGCAGTTCTTC
CASSLELAGGYNEQFF
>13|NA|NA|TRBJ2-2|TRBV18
TGTGCCAGCTCACAGGGGCAAGCCGGGGAGCTGTTTTTT
CASSQGQAGELFF
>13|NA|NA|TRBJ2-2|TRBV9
TGTGCCAGCAGCGCGACAGAAGGCGGGGAGCTGTTTTTT
CASSATEGGELFF
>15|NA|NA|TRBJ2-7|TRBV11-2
TGTGCCAGCAGCTTAAGGCTTGCTAGCGTCCACGAGCAGTACTTC
CASSLRLASVHEQYF
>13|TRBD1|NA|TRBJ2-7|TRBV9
TGTGCCAGCAGCCTCGGAGACAGGGGCGAGCAGTACTTC
CASSLGDRGEQYF
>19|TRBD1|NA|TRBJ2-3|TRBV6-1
TGTGCCAGCAGTGAAGGGGGGACAGGGGCCTATAAACGCACAGATACGCAGTATTTT
CASSEGGTGAYKRTDTQYF
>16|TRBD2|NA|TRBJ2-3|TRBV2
TGTGCCAGCAGTGTTCGGGCTAGCGGGGGGGCAAATACGCAGTATTTT
CASSVRASGGANTQYF
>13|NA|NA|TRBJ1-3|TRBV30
TGTGCCTGGGATGAGTTCTCTGGAAACACCATATATTTT
CAWDEFSGNTIYF
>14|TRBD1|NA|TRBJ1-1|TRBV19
TGTGCCAGTAGTATTGGGGGACAGTGGACTGAAGCTTTCTTT
CASSIGGQWTEAFF
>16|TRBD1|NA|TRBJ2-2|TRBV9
TGTGCCAGCAGCCCATCGGGGACAGGAGGCACCGGGGAGCTGTTTTTT
CASSPSGTGGTGELFF
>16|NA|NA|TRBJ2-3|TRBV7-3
TGTGCCAGCAGCTTATCAGGGGCCACAGGCACAGATACGCAGTATTTT
CASSLSGATGTDTQYF
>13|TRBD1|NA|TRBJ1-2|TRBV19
TGTGCCAGTACCCGGGACAGCCTAAGAGGCTACACCTTC
CASTRDSLRGYTF